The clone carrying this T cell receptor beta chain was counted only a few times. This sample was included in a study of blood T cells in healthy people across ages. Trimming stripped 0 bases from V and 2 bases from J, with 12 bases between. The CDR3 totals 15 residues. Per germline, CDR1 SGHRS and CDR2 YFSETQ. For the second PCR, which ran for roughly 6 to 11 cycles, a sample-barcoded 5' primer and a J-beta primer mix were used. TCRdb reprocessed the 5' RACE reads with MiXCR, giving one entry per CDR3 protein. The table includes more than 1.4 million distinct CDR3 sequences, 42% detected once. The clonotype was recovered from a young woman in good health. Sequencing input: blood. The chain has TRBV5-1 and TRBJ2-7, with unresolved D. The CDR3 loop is CASSLDAQPPYEQYF. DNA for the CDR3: TGCGCCAGCAGCTTGGATGCACAACCCCCCTACGAGCAGTACTTC.